The 23 T cell receptor beta chains below come from one sample, sequenced in a study of graft-versus-host responses after intestinal transplantation. The data were produced by immunoSEQ multiplex PCR, yet TCRdb's version contains in-frame clones alone and is incomplete. The data contain some 110,000 clones, just under 95% of them singletons. No antigens are known for them. The sequencing here drew on unstimulated CD8+ T cells sorted from spleen or lymph node cells, taken before transplant. The origin of the receptors is a human donor who was the organ donor for an intestinal transplant.

This chain connects TRBV5-4 to TRBJ2-3; tentatively, D is TRBD2 (7 bases). CDR1 SGHNT and CDR2 YYREEE come from the germline V gene (reference sequence). The V and J ends lost 4 bases and 2 bases respectively, with 17 bases between them. CDR3 length equals 16 residues. CDR3: CASSEGRGGTTDTQYF. CDR3 DNA: TGTGCCAGCAGCGAGGGGAGGGGGGGAACCACAGATACGCAGTATTTT.

The chain uses TRBV13 and TRBJ2-7; D unclear. Trimming took off 3 bases at V and 6 bases at J, with 15 bases between the two ends. Germline CDR1 reads PRHDT; CDR2 reads FYEKMQ (reference sequence). CDR3 size: 14 residues. CDR3 residues: CASSFSLPDGEQYF. For the CDR3, the DNA is TGTGCCAGCAGCTTCTCCCTCCCGGATGGCGAGCAGTACTTC.

The chain combines TRBV7-9 with TRBJ1-5; 9 bases fit TRBD1. J was trimmed by 4 bases and V by 0 bases; bases with no gene match: 4. Germline V gene sequence: CDR1 SEHNR, CDR2 FQNEAQ (reference sequence). There are 16 residues in the CDR3. The CDR3 DNA reads TGTGCCAGCAGCTTAGCGTGGGGACAGGGAAATCAGCCCCAGCATTTT. This translates into CASSLAWGQGNQPQHF.

This chain connects TRBV29-1 to TRBJ2-5, with D uncertain. Between the trimmed V and J ends, which lost 4 bases and 3 bases, there was a span of 6 bases. The CDR3 consists of 11 residues. Germline V gene lookup returns CDR1 SQVTM and CDR2 ANQGSEA. The CDR3, as DNA: TGCAGCGTTGCCTGGGAAGAGACCCAGTACTTC. Encoded protein: CSVAWEETQYF.

The chain employs TRBV19 and TRBJ1-1; D is uncertain. V was trimmed by 7 bases and J by 4 bases, leaving 7 bases between them. CDR3 length equals 11 residues. Germline CDR1 reads LNHDA; CDR2 reads SQIVND (reference sequence). CDR3: CASIKGTEAFF. In DNA, the CDR3 is TGTGCCAGTATTAAGGGCACTGAAGCTTTCTTT.

This sequence joins TRBV11-2 and TRBJ1-1; possible D gene TRBD1, 5 bases. The CDR3 consists of 12 residues. V lost 5 bases and J lost 6, with 10 bases in between. CDR1 and CDR2 from the germline V gene are SGHAT and FQNNGV. The DNA for the CDR3 is TGTGCCAGCAGCGGGCGACAGCCTGAAGCTTTCTTT. This translates into CASSGRQPEAFF.

The chain carries TRBV30 and TRBJ2-5, with D perhaps matching TRBD2 (6 bases). The length of the CDR3 is 15 residues. Germline loops: CDR1 GTSNPN, CDR2 SVGIG (reference sequence). V shed 5 bases and J shed 5 bases, with 21 bases lying between them. The CDR3 region is CAWPDGGLWWETQYF. The CDR3 DNA sequence: TGTGCCTGGCCCGATGGGGGGTTATGGTGGGAGACCCAGTACTTC.

V and J are TRBV7-7 and TRBJ2-1, with D perhaps matching TRBD2 (6 bases). V lost 1 base and J 8 bases, leaving 15 bases between the germline ends. Germline V lookup: CDR1 SSHAT, CDR2 FNYEAQ (reference sequence). This CDR3 has 15 amino acids. The chain's CDR3 is CASSLGGTVYDEQFF. CDR3 nucleotide sequence: TGTGCCAGCAGCTTAGGGGGGACTGTCTATGATGAGCAGTTCTTC.

In regard to this clone: The identical CDR3 is also encoded by other nucleotide sequences in the sample. The chain carries TRBV9 and TRBJ1-1, with D hard to call. Per germline, CDR1 SGDLS and CDR2 YYNGEE. The CDR3 is 14 amino acids. V dropped 0 bases and J dropped 1 base, with 7 bases sitting between them. In DNA form, the CDR3 reads TGTGCCAGCAGCGTAGGGCGGGGGAACACTGAAGCTTTCTTT. Its translation is CASSVGRGNTEAFF.

The V and J genes are TRBV4-2 and TRBJ1-1; 7 bases align to TRBD1. The CDR3 is 16 residues long. The V gene's germline CDR1 is LGHNA and CDR2 YNFKEQ. After removal of 4 bases from V and 5 bases from J, the junction contained 13 bases not matched to a gene. The DNA of the CDR3 is TGTGCCAGCAGCCGGCTCCTGACAGGGAGGATGACTGAAGCTTTCTTT. This gives the protein CASSRLLTGRMTEAFF.

The chain joins TRBV6-5 to TRBJ1-1; tentatively, D is TRBD1 (5 bases). With 1 base removed from V and 12 bases from J, the gap between germline ends came to 15 bases. The CDR3 consists of 13 residues. Germline V gene data show CDR1 as MNHEY and CDR2 as SVGAGI. CDR3 bases: TGTGCCAGCAGTTACTTGCGAGACAGTGGAACTTTCTTT. As protein: CASSYLRDSGTFF.

CDR3 protein: CASSLMSTGNTIYF. The CDR3, as DNA: TGTGCCAGCAGCTTAATGAGCACTGGAAACACCATATATTTT. The chain has TRBV13 and TRBJ1-3, with unresolved D. Between the trimmed V and J ends, which lost 2 bases and 2 bases, there was a span of 7 bases. Germline values: CDR1 PRHDT, CDR2 FYEKMQ (reference sequence). This CDR3 has 14 residues.

This clone was detected only a few times. The rearrangement joins TRBV6-1 to TRBJ2-7, with D unclear. The CDR3 has 14 amino acids. The germline V gene has CDR1 MNHNS and CDR2 SASEGT. The V gene lost 2 bases and the J gene lost 1 base, with 9 bases spanning the gap. The CDR3 region is CASSESVGSYEQYF. CDR3 nucleotide sequence: TGTGCCAGCAGTGAATCAGTGGGTTCCTACGAGCAGTACTTC.

Of note for this clone: Other DNA sequences in the same sample also yield this CDR3. V and J are TRBV5-1 and TRBJ2-3; TRBD1 aligns across 12 bases. With V trimmed by 4 bases and J by 6 bases, 3 bases remained unmatched. This CDR3 is 14 amino acids long. Per germline, CDR1 SGHRS and CDR2 YFSETQ. CDR3 in DNA: TGCGCCAGCAGCCTGGGACAGGGGGCCGATACGCAGTATTTT. Amino acids: CASSLGQGADTQYF.

The genes are TRBV19 and TRBJ2-2, with D hard to call. CDR3 size: 13 residues. Germline lookup yields CDR1 LNHDA and CDR2 SQIVND (reference sequence). V was pared by 9 bases and J by 5 bases, with 13 bases between. CDR3 coding DNA: TGTGCCAGCGAACTCGGGCGGACCGGGGAGCTGTTTTTT. Translation: CASELGRTGELFF.

The chain has TRBV5-1 and TRBJ2-3; D gene unclear. CDR1 is SGHRS and CDR2 is YFSETQ in the germline V gene. With 1 base removed from V and 2 bases from J, the gap between germline ends came to 14 bases. This CDR3 is built from 16 residues. CDR3 nucleotide sequence: TGCGCCAGCAGCTTGTACCGAAAGATCTACACAGATACGCAGTATTTT. Translated: CASSLYRKIYTDTQYF.

This clone appeared once. V usage is TRBV27 and J usage is TRBJ1-2; tentative D call: TRBD1 (5 bases). The CDR3 loop spans 11 amino acids. The germline CDR1 and CDR2 sequences are MNHEY and SMNVEV (reference sequence). V was pared by 9 bases and J by 7 bases, with 12 bases between. CDR3 sequence: CASRDFTGYTF. The DNA of the CDR3 is TGTGCCAGTAGGGACTTTACTGGCTACACCTTC.

This chain joins TRBV5-7 and TRBJ2-7, with 9 positions matching TRBD1. TRBV5-7 has ORF status, its function being uncertain. Unmatched junction bases numbered 6, after V lost 3 bases and J lost 2 bases. CDR3 length: 15 residues. The CDR3 DNA sequence: TGTGCCAGCAGCTCCCGGGACAGGGTACCCTACGAGCAGTACTTC. Residues: CASSSRDRVPYEQYF.

The chain employs TRBV6-6 and TRBJ2-3; perhaps D is TRBD1 or TRBD2 (5 bases each). Germline values: CDR1 MNHNY, CDR2 SVGAGI (reference sequence). Between the trimmed V and J ends, which lost 2 bases and 4 bases, there was a span of 13 bases. The CDR3 sequence is 15 residues long. The CDR3: CASSYDPLGADTQYF. CDR3 sequence (DNA): TGTGCCAGCAGTTACGACCCCCTGGGGGCAGATACGCAGTATTTT.

J is TRBJ1-4 and V is TRBV4-1, with D possibly matching TRBD1 (6 bases). Trimming removed 2 bases from V and 8 bases from J, with 9 bases in between. The length of the CDR3 is 13 residues. CDR1 MGHRA and CDR2 YSYEKL come from the germline V gene. CDR3 sequence (DNA): TGCGCCAGCAGCCAAAGGGGGTCCGAAAAACTGTTTTTT. Residues: CASSQRGSEKLFF.

The chain couples TRBV9 to TRBJ2-2; D may be TRBD1 or TRBD2 (5 bases each). Germline V gene sequence: CDR1 SGDLS, CDR2 YYNGEE. The CDR3 totals 15 residues. The ends were cut back, 4 bases at V and 4 bases at J, with 14 bases in the middle. DNA of the CDR3: TGTGCCAGCAGCCCGGGACCCCGCCCCACCGGGGAGCTGTTTTTT. Protein product: CASSPGPRPTGELFF.

The rearrangement uses TRBV19 and TRBJ1-2; D remains ambiguous. CDR3 length: 13 amino acids. CDR1 is LNHDA, CDR2 SQIVND, per germline (reference sequence). Trimming removed 7 bases at V and 0 bases at J, with 9 bases between. CDR3 residues: CASTPHSNYGYTF. The CDR3 DNA follows: TGTGCCAGTACCCCACACTCTAACTATGGCTACACCTTC.

This chain connects TRBV11-2 to TRBJ2-1; a weak D match, TRBD2 (6 bases). CDR3 size: 16 residues. V was pared by 4 bases and J by 6 bases, with 19 bases between. Germline CDR1 reads SGHAT; CDR2 reads FQNNGV. In DNA form, the CDR3 reads TGTGCCAGCAGCTCCAGGGACTCAAAATTTTTCAATGAGCAGTTCTTC. Its protein is CASSSRDSKFFNEQFF.